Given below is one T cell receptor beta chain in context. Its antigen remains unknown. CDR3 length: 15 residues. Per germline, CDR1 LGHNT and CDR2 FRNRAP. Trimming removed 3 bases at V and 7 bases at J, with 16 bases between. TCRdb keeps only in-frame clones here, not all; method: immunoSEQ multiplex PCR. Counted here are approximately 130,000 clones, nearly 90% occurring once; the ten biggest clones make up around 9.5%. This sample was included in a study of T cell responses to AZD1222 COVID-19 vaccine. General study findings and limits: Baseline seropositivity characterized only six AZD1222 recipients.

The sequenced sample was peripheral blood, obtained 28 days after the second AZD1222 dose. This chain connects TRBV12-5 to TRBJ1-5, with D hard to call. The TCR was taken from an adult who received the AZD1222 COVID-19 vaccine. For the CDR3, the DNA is TGTGCTAGTGGTTTTGATAGGCAGGTCGGGCAGCCCCAGCATTTT. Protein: CASGFDRQVGQPQHF.